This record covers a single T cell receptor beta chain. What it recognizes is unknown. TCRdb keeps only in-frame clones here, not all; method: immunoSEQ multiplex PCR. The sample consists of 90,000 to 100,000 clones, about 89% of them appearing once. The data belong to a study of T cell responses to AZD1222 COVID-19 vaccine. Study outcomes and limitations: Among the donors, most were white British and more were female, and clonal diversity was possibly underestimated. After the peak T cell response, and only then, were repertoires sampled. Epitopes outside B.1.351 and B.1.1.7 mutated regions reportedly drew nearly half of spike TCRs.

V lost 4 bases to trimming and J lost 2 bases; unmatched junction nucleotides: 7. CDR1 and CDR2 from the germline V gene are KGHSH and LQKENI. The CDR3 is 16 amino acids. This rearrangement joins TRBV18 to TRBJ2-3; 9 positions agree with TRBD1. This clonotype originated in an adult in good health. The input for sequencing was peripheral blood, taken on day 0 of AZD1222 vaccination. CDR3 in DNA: TGTGCCAGCTCACGCCTAAGGACAGGGGCCACAGATACGCAGTATTTT. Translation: CASSRLRTGATDTQYF.